What follows are 22 T cell receptor beta chains derived from one specimen sequenced in a study of T cell responses to AZD1222 COVID-19 vaccine. Only in-frame clones appear in the TCRdb table, and some are missing; sequencing was by immunoSEQ multiplex PCR. The sample yields under 150,000 clones, roughly 92% seen once. The specimen was peripheral blood, collected 28 days after the second AZD1222 dose. These receptors were obtained from an adult who received the AZD1222 COVID-19 vaccine.

V and J are TRBV7-9 and TRBJ2-7; unclear D gene. V lost 5 bases, J lost 5 bases, and 10 bases lay in between. Germline CDR1 SEHNR, CDR2 FQNEAQ (reference sequence). This CDR3 has 12 residues. The CDR3 DNA reads as TGTGCCAGCAGCAAAATACCTAACGAGCAGTACTTC. Its translation: CASSKIPNEQYF.

The chain combines TRBV28 with TRBJ1-1, with D uncertain. V was shortened by 3 bases and J by 7 bases, with 9 bases between the two germline ends. Per germline, CDR1 MDHEN and CDR2 SYDVKM. This CDR3 spans 12 amino acids. The CDR3 bases are TGTGCCAGCAGTTTTGGGGTGAGTGAAGCTTTCTTT. Protein: CASSFGVSEAFF.

V usage is TRBV2 and J usage is TRBJ1-2, with D uncertain. V lost 4 bases and J 2 bases, leaving 8 bases between the germline ends. Germline V gene lookup returns CDR1 SNHLY and CDR2 FYNNEI. This CDR3 has 13 amino acids. CDR3 loop: CASSVRENYGYTF. The CDR3 DNA sequence: TGTGCCAGCAGTGTTAGGGAAAACTATGGCTACACCTTC. Full variable domain (missing parts from reference TRBV2 and TRBJ1-2): EPEVTQTPSHQVTQMGQEVILRCVPISNHLYFYWYRQILGQKVEFLVSFYNNEISEKSEIFDDQFSVERPDGSNFTLKIRSTKLEDSAMYFCASSVRENYGYTFGSGTRLTVV.

J is TRBJ1-2 and V is TRBV19, with 10 bases fitting TRBD1. V dropped 4 bases and J dropped 8; count of bases not matched to a gene: 10. The CDR3 sequence is 15 residues long. Germline assignment: CDR1 LNHDA and CDR2 SQIVND (reference sequence). The CDR3 sequence: CASSTPRQGAEGYTF. The CDR3, as DNA: TGTGCCAGTAGTACCCCCCGACAGGGGGCGGAAGGCTACACCTTC.

This chain links TRBV5-6 with TRBJ1-4; no clear D. This CDR3 spans 18 amino acids. The V gene's germline CDR1 is SGHDT and CDR2 YYEEEE. The germline V and J ends were trimmed by 0 bases and 0 bases, with 15 bases remaining between them. The CDR3 reads CASSLAFWATATNEKLFF. The CDR3 DNA reads TGTGCCAGCAGCTTGGCCTTTTGGGCAACAGCAACTAATGAAAAACTGTTTTTT.

The V and J genes are TRBV19 and TRBJ1-1, with a weak D call TRBD1 (5 bases). Trimming took off 7 bases at V and 7 bases at J, with 19 bases between the two ends. This CDR3 spans 14 amino acids. The germline V gene has CDR1 LNHDA and CDR2 SQIVND (reference sequence). The CDR3 here is CASTPMPFQGEAFF. The DNA of the CDR3 is TGTGCCAGTACACCAATGCCCTTCCAGGGTGAAGCTTTCTTT. Supplemented by reference TRBV19 and TRBJ1-1, the full variable domain reads DGGITQSPKYLFRKEGQNVTLSCEQNLNHDAMYWYRQDPGQGLRLIYYSQIVNDFQKGDIAEGYSVSREKKESFPLTVTSAQKNPTAFYLCASTPMPFQGEAFFGQGTRLTVV.

This chain uses TRBV28 with TRBJ1-5; D gene unclear. Germline V gene lookup returns CDR1 MDHEN and CDR2 SYDVKM. The CDR3 covers 14 residues. The V and J ends lost 5 bases and 3 bases respectively, with 11 bases between them. CDR3 nucleotides: TGTGCCAGCAGTCAGGAGATTGCCAATCAGCCCCAGCATTTT. Its translation is CASSQEIANQPQHF.

The chain uses TRBV3-1 (or the pseudogene TRBV3-2) and TRBJ1-2; D not certain. Germline assignment: CDR1 LGHDT and CDR2 YNNKEL (reference sequence). V was cut by 5 bases and J by 3 bases, with 7 bases left in between. CDR3 length: 12 amino acids. DNA of the CDR3: TGTGCCAGCAGCGGTCATTACTATGGCTACACCTTC. Protein: CASSGHYYGYTF.

The chain has TRBV14 and TRBJ2-6; possible D gene TRBD2, 6 bases. Germline V lookup: CDR1 SGHDN, CDR2 FVKESK. Between the trimmed V and J ends, which lost 1 base and 0 bases, there was a span of 28 bases. CDR3 length: 23 amino acids. CDR3 residues: CASSQGGGRGSRTTNSGANVLTF. Written as DNA, the CDR3 is TGTGCCAGCAGCCAAGGGGGAGGCAGAGGCTCACGTACGACCAACTCTGGGGCCAACGTCCTGACTTTC.

The chain couples TRBV28 to TRBJ1-6, with D unresolved. CDR3 length: 13 amino acids. Germline lookup yields CDR1 MDHEN and CDR2 SYDVKM. Trimming took 7 bases from V and 7 from J, leaving 11 bases between them. This chain's CDR3 is CASITPGNSPLHF. CDR3 DNA: TGTGCCAGCATTACCCCAGGAAATTCACCCCTCCACTTT.

This clone came up once. The chain joins TRBV6-1 to TRBJ2-6; D might be TRBD1 (5 bases). The CDR3 has 15 amino acids. CDR1 and CDR2 (germline): MNHNS, SASEGT. The V end was cut by 2 bases, the J end by 0 bases, with 5 bases between. CDR3 amino acids: CASSEQGSGANVLTF. The CDR3, as DNA: TGTGCCAGCAGTGAACAGGGCTCTGGGGCCAACGTCCTGACTTTC.

This chain uses TRBV11-3 with TRBJ2-3, with TRBD2 identical over 13 bases. The CDR3 has 13 residues. The V gene end was trimmed by 4 bases and the J gene end by 11 bases; junction bases not matched to a gene: 3. Germline values: CDR1 SGHNT, CDR2 YENEEA. CDR3 loop: CASSSLAGGWQYF. CDR3 in DNA: TGTGCCAGCAGCTCACTAGCGGGAGGGTGGCAGTATTTT.

This chain uses TRBV6-5 with TRBJ1-5; no firm D call. The CDR3 is made up of 12 amino acids. Trimming took 2 bases from V and 6 from J, leaving 5 bases between them. CDR1 and CDR2 from the germline V gene are MNHEY and SVGAGI. The CDR3 loop reads CASSYVSQPQHF. The CDR3 coding sequence is TGTGCCAGCAGTTACGTCAGTCAGCCCCAGCATTTT.

This chain uses TRBV19 with TRBJ1-5, with a tentative D call TRBD1 (6 bases). The V gene lost 6 bases and the J gene lost 4 bases, with 13 bases spanning the gap. Germline assignment: CDR1 LNHDA and CDR2 SQIVND (reference sequence). The CDR3 sequence is 14 residues long. The CDR3 nucleotides are TGTGCCAGTAGCCTGGGGGCAAATAATCAGCCCCAGCATTTT. It specifies CASSLGANNQPQHF.

V gene TRBV5-6 combines with J gene TRBJ2-1; D unclear. The CDR3 totals 15 residues. In germline, CDR1 is SGHDT, CDR2 YYEEEE. Trimming took 2 bases from V and 5 from J, leaving 14 bases between them. The CDR3 DNA follows: TGTGCCAGCAGCTTTCCGACCGGGTCCAACAATGAGCAGTTCTTC. Encoded protein: CASSFPTGSNNEQFF.

This clone is a singleton in its sample. V is TRBV28 and J is TRBJ1-1; 9 bases are a match to TRBD1. The germline gives CDR1 MDHEN, CDR2 SYDVKM. Germline trimming cut 6 bases from V and 3 bases from J; bases unmatched to any gene: 5. The CDR3 is 14 residues long. The CDR3 here is CASRQTGGDTEAFF. The CDR3 nucleotides are TGTGCCAGCAGGCAAACAGGGGGCGACACTGAAGCTTTCTTT.

The gene calls are TRBV18 and TRBJ1-4, with 7 bases lining up with TRBD1. The CDR3 sequence is 15 residues long. V shed 6 bases, J shed 4 bases, and the junction held 8 bases outside the gene matches. Looked up from germline, CDR1 is KGHSH and CDR2 is LQKENI. CDR3 coding DNA: TGTGCCAGCTCGCATACAGGGGACAGTAATGAAAAACTGTTTTTT. Protein: CASSHTGDSNEKLFF.

V is TRBV5-5 and J is TRBJ2-1; D perhaps matches TRBD2 (6 bases). CDR3 length: 14 amino acids. V was trimmed by 3 bases and J by 15 bases, leaving 22 bases between them. Germline loops: CDR1 SGHKS, CDR2 YYEKEE (reference sequence). CDR3 DNA sequence: TGTGCCAGCAGCTGGGGGGACTCGTCTAGCTCGCCGTTCTTC. Residues: CASSWGDSSSSPFF.

The rearrangement joins TRBV18 to TRBJ1-1, with D perhaps matching TRBD1 (5 bases). V was cut by 2 bases and J by 1 base, with 11 bases left in between. The CDR3 is 15 amino acids. The germline V gene has CDR1 KGHSH and CDR2 LQKENI. As DNA, the CDR3 is TGTGCCAGCTCACCAGGGGCGGTTAAGAACACTGAAGCTTTCTTT. This sequence encodes CASSPGAVKNTEAFF.

The sample holds one count of this clone. The chain employs TRBV28 and TRBJ1-4; 7 bases are a match to TRBD1. J lost 0 bases, V lost 7 bases, and 14 bases had no gene match. CDR1 and CDR2 from the germline V gene are MDHEN and SYDVKM. The length of the CDR3 is 18 residues. The CDR3 sequence: CASTEWPGQISTNEKLFF. CDR3 DNA: TGTGCCAGCACCGAGTGGCCGGGACAGATTTCAACTAATGAAAAACTGTTTTTT.

The J gene is TRBJ2-1, the V gene TRBV4-1, with TRBD1 identical over 11 bases. The CDR3 spans 16 residues. The ends lost 1 base at V and 5 bases at J; junction bases unmatched: 4. Germline V gene data show CDR1 as MGHRA and CDR2 as YSYEKL. The CDR3 nucleotides are TGCGCCAGCAGCCAAGTAGGACAGGGGGCCAACAATGAGCAGTTCTTC. As protein: CASSQVGQGANNEQFF.

This clone was detected only once. The chain links TRBV15 to TRBJ1-2; D uncertain. Germline V gene sequence: CDR1 LNHNV, CDR2 YYDKDF (reference sequence). The germline V and J ends were trimmed by 5 bases and 2 bases, with 15 bases remaining between them. This CDR3 contains 15 residues. CDR3 nucleotide sequence: TGTGCCACCAGCGCTACCGATAGAGCAAACTATGGCTACACCTTC. Its protein is CATSATDRANYGYTF. The full variable domain, in which reference TRBV15 and TRBJ1-2 provide the parts outside the CDR3, is DAMVIQNPRYQVTQFGKPVTLSCSQTLNHNVMYWYQQKSSQAPKLLFHYYDKDFNNEADTPDNFQSRRPNTSFCFLDIRSPGLGDTAMYLCATSATDRANYGYTFGSGTRLTVV.